This TCR beta chain was identified in a study of response to subunit inactivated influenza vaccine. TCRdb called the RT-PCR reads again in MiXCR, with one record for every CDR3 protein. The repertoire holds 600,000 to 700,000 distinct CDR3 sequences, about 14% seen once, with 6% to 9.5% in the top ten. Sequenced here: PBMCs from blood, sampled around 15 days before vaccination. This sequence was found in a man aged 45 to 65 who received an inactivated influenza vaccine.

The CDR3 DNA follows: TGTGCCAGCAGCCTACGAACAGGGTCCGACTCTGGAAACACCATATATTTT. As protein: CASSLRTGSDSGNTIYF. The gene calls are TRBV9 and TRBJ1-3, with a weak D call TRBD1 (6 bases). Germline CDR1 and CDR2: SGDLS and YYNGEE. The CDR3 consists of 17 residues. V was clipped by 4 bases and J by 0 bases, with 17 bases between them.